The 12 T cell receptor beta chains below come from one sample, sequenced in a study of TET2 disruption in CD19-targeted CAR T cells. What these receptors recognize is not known. Treatment meaning: autologous CTL019 cells: CD19 CAR with 4-1BB and CD3 zeta domains. Sequencing used immunoSEQ multiplex PCR; TCRdb keeps in-frame clones, though not all of them. This sample's table has under 30,000 clones. The specimen comprised CD8- CAR+ T cells sorted from cultured blood T cells, sampled for CD19 CAR T cell therapy. Subset meaning: CD8-negative CAR-positive T cells from the infusion product. The source of these receptors is a man between 65 and 85 years old with chronic lymphocytic leukemia.

About this clone itself: The read finishes 3 residues shy of the CDR3 end, and the germline J gene is used to complete it. The chain employs TRBV19 and TRBJ1-2; unclear D gene. The CDR3 is made up of 15 amino acids. Germline V gene lookup returns CDR1 LNHDA and CDR2 SQIVND (reference sequence). This CDR3 is CASSIDIGYSYDYTF. Partial CDR3 DNA: TGTGCCAGTAGTATAGATATAGGGTACTCCTACGAC.

In the case of this clone: The read terminates 3 residues ahead of where the CDR3 ends, so the germline J gene completes it. The V call is TRBV2, the J call TRBJ2-5; 8 nucleotides line up with TRBD1. Looked up from germline, CDR1 is SNHLY and CDR2 is FYNNEI. The CDR3 loop spans 15 amino acids. V shed 5 bases and J 1 base; nucleotides not matched to a gene: 6. This CDR3 is CASSPGGSRQETQYF. The CDR3 bases that were read are TGTGCCAGCAGTCCAGGGGGCTCGCGCCAAGAGACC.

A remark on this clone: Sequencing ends 3 residues short of the CDR3 end; the germline J gene provides the rest. The chain combines TRBV5-1 with TRBJ2-3; tentative D call: TRBD2 (5 bases). Per the germline V gene, CDR1 is SGHRS and CDR2 is YFSETQ. The CDR3 spans 15 residues. Trimming cost V 0 bases and J 2 bases, with 10 bases left between them. The CDR3 is CASSLEERHTDTQYF. Incomplete CDR3 DNA: TGCGCCAGCAGCTTGGAAGAGCGGCACACAGATACG.

As regards this clone: The read terminates 3 residues before the CDR3 end, so the remaining end is supplied by the germline J gene. The chain recombines TRBV4-1 with TRBJ1-2; D uncertain. Trimming left V 0 bases short and J 5 bases short, with 13 bases between. Looked up from germline, CDR1 is MGHRA and CDR2 is YSYEKL. The CDR3 is made up of 15 amino acids. CDR3 DNA, as far as it was read: TGCGCCAGCAGCCAAGATTTTACATCAAAGTATGGC. Translation gives CASSQDFTSKYG. The full CDR3 protein reads CASSQDFTSKYGYTF.

As concerns this clone: The sequenced fragment ends 3 residues before the CDR3 boundary, so the rest is inferred from the germline J gene. V and J are TRBV7-6 and TRBJ2-4; D may be TRBD1 (6 bases). Germline CDR1 is SGHVS and CDR2 is FNYEAQ. The CDR3 totals 15 residues. The CDR3 bases that were read are TGTGCCAGCAGCTTAGGCCAGCTCAGGGGAGAGACT. Translation gives CASSLGQLRGET. The entire CDR3 sequence reads CASSLGQLRGETQYF.

CDR3 amino acids: CSVRRYNEQFF. The DNA read from the CDR3 is TGCAGCGTGCGCCGGTACAATGAG. The chain carries TRBV29-1 and TRBJ2-1; the D is unclear. The CDR3 is cut off 3 residues early in the read; its end comes from the germline J gene. Trimming removed 6 bases at V and 4 bases at J, with 7 bases between. The CDR3 covers 11 residues. The germline V gene has CDR1 SQVTM and CDR2 ANQGSEA.

A note on this clone: Read sequence stops 3 residues before the CDR3 end, and the germline J gene provides the missing end. Within the sample, other DNA sequences also encode this same CDR3. V is TRBV20-1 and J is TRBJ1-2, with TRBD1 matching over 7 bases. Germline V CDR1 and CDR2: DFQATT, SNEGSKA (reference sequence). Germline trimming cut 3 bases from V and 1 base from J; bases unmatched to any gene: 5. CDR3 length: 14 amino acids. The CDR3 here is CSARGQGGNYGYTF. The CDR3 DNA, read in part, is TGCAGTGCTAGGGGGCAGGGGGGTAACTATGGC.

The DNA read from the CDR3 is TGTGCCAGTAGTTACGCGTCGTCGGATACG. This codes for CASSYASSDT. The entire CDR3 is CASSYASSDTQYF. J is TRBJ2-3 and V is TRBV19; D is ambiguous. Coverage ceases 3 residues before the CDR3 finishes, and the germline J gene fills in the end. Per the germline V gene, CDR1 is LNHDA and CDR2 is SQIVND (reference sequence). The V and J ends lost 5 bases and 6 bases respectively, with 12 bases between them. The CDR3 spans 13 residues.

As regards this clone: The read ends 3 residues early relative to the CDR3; the germline J gene fills the gap. This chain links TRBV7-9 with TRBJ1-2; D gene unclear. The CDR3 contains 12 residues. From germline, CDR1 is SEHNR and CDR2 FQNEAQ (reference sequence). The CDR3 DNA, read in part, is TGTGCCAGCAGCCCAACCACGGTTACC. Translated, it gives CASSPTTVT. The whole CDR3 sequence is CASSPTTVTYTF.

As concerns this clone: The read comes to an end 3 residues before the CDR3 does, leaving the germline J gene to fill in the end. The chain combines TRBV4-1 with TRBJ2-7; 11 bases are shared with TRBD1. Germline V CDR1 and CDR2: MGHRA, YSYEKL. CDR3 length: 14 residues. The trim removed 8 bases at V and 4 bases at J, leaving 7 bases unmatched. The CDR3 protein is CASARDRGGYEQYF. CDR3 bases read: TGCGCCAGCGCCCGGGACAGGGGGGGGTACGAG.

The CDR3 loop reads CASSTRTGYYEAFF. Incomplete CDR3 DNA: TGTGCCAGCAGCACCAGGACAGGATATTATGAA. The chain uses TRBV11-3 and TRBJ1-1, with 7 bases aligning to TRBD1. The sequence runs out 3 residues before the end of the CDR3; the remainder is reconstructed from the germline J gene. The CDR3 length is 14 residues. In germline, CDR1 is SGHNT, CDR2 YENEEA. Unmatched junction bases numbered 10, after V lost 5 bases and J lost 7 bases.

The CDR3 bases that were read are TGTGCCAGTAGTCACAGGGTGGATGGC. This codes for CASSHRVDG. The whole CDR3 protein reads CASSHRVDGYTF. The chain couples TRBV19 to TRBJ1-2; D might be TRBD1 (6 bases). The missing CDR3 end, 3 residues past where the read stops, is filled in from the germline J gene. V was clipped by 5 bases and J by 6 bases, with 10 bases between them. The CDR3 runs 12 residues. The V gene's germline CDR1 is LNHDA and CDR2 SQIVND (reference sequence).